This TCR beta chain derives from a study of graft-versus-host responses after intestinal transplantation. As to this clone: The antigen is undetermined.

CDR3 length: 12 residues. CDR1 and CDR2 from the germline V gene are MGHRA and YSYEKL. Germline trimming cut 6 bases from V and 7 bases from J; bases unmatched to any gene: 3. This table comes from immunoSEQ multiplex PCR, and its TCRdb copy is limited to in-frame clones, with some not included. The sample has some 100,000 clones; 75% to 95% are singletons. Specimen: unstimulated CD8+ T cells sorted from spleen or lymph node cells, collected before intestinal transplant. The clonotype was recovered from a human donor who received an intestinal transplant. This chain uses TRBV4-1 with TRBJ2-1; 7 nucleotides agree with TRBD1. The DNA for the CDR3 is TGCGCCAGCAGTCTACAGGGGAATGAGCAGTTCTTC. Translation: CASSLQGNEQFF.